The 28 T cell receptor beta chains in this list originate from one sample, sequenced in a study of blood T cell repertoires in COVID-19 (TCRdb year 2020). Library construction relied on the immunoSEQ multiplex PCR assay. TCRdb carries this immuneACCESS record with in-frame sequences only. Its versions omit some clonotypes, under half of them owing to an unresolved V gene in the studies checked, with the rest unexplained. Here the sample has more than 70,000 clones; about 86% occur a single time. The biggest ten clones account for approximately 1.2% of the sample. The sample comprised peripheral blood. These receptor sequences come from a man aged 80 or over with active or convalescent COVID-19.

The CDR3 DNA reads as TGTGCCAGCAACATGTGGGCAACTGGAAACACCATATATTTT. It yields the protein CASNMWATGNTIYF. The V and J genes are TRBV7-4 and TRBJ1-3; D unclear. Trimming removed 7 bases from V and 2 bases from J, with 12 bases in between. Per the germline V gene, CDR1 is SGHVT and CDR2 is SQSDAQ. The CDR3 has 14 residues.

The chain links TRBV12-1 to TRBJ1-2; no check of the table's D call, TRBD1, against the DNA was made. TRBV12-1 is labeled a pseudogene. The CDR3 is 14 residues long. CDR3 coding DNA: TGTGCCACTCCTTGGGGCGCGGATCTATGTGGCTACACCTTC. Its protein product is CATPWGADLCGYTF.

The chain recombines TRBV29-1 with TRBJ1-1; 7 bases are a match to TRBD1. CDR3 size: 12 residues. Germline trimming cut 6 bases from V and 5 bases from J; bases unmatched to any gene: 6. CDR1 is SQVTM, CDR2 ANQGSEA, per germline. The CDR3: CSVNRGGTEAFF. DNA of the CDR3: TGCAGCGTCAACAGGGGTGGAACTGAAGCTTTCTTT.

This clone has a handful of counts. The chain carries TRBV6-2 or TRBV6-3 and TRBJ2-7, with TRBD2 identical over 11 bases. This CDR3 comprises 16 residues. CDR1 is MNHEY and CDR2 is SVGEGT in the germline V gene. The ends lost 4 bases at V and 4 bases at J; junction bases unmatched: 9. CDR3: CASSLWMASGRYEQYF. CDR3 coding DNA: TGTGCCAGCAGTTTGTGGATGGCTAGCGGGAGGTACGAGCAGTACTTC.

The gene calls are TRBV5-4 and TRBJ2-1, with a possible D match to TRBD2 (5 bases). Per the germline V gene, CDR1 is SGHNT and CDR2 is YYREEE (reference sequence). V lost 0 bases and J lost 7, with 8 bases in between. The CDR3 runs to 13 residues. The DNA of the CDR3 is TGTGCCAGCAGCTTGGGACCGGGAAATGAGCAGTTCTTC. Translation: CASSLGPGNEQFF.

The rearrangement joins TRBV30 to TRBJ1-2; 10 bases are shared with TRBD1. Germline CDR1 is GTSNPN and CDR2 is SVGIG (reference sequence). The CDR3 runs to 13 residues. V shed 3 bases and J 7 bases; nucleotides not matched to a gene: 5. Here the CDR3 reads CAWRFGTGAGYTF. The CDR3 DNA reads as TGTGCCTGGAGATTCGGGACAGGGGCTGGCTACACCTTC.

This rearrangement joins TRBV7-8 to TRBJ2-7, with D possibly being TRBD2 (6 bases). V lost 5 bases and J 2 bases, leaving 10 bases between the germline ends. The CDR3 contains 13 residues. Germline loops: CDR1 SGHVS, CDR2 FQNEAQ. The CDR3 DNA reads as TGTGCCAGCAGCCGGGACTGGACCTACGAGCAGTACTTC. Protein product: CASSRDWTYEQYF.

V gene TRBV5-1 combines with J gene TRBJ2-3, with TRBD2 matching over 10 bases. This CDR3 has 15 residues. J was trimmed by 3 bases and V by 3 bases; bases with no gene match: 4. Germline CDR1 SGHRS, CDR2 YFSETQ. CDR3 coding DNA: TGCGCCAGCAGCTCCGAGGGACTAGCGACAGATACGCAGTATTTT. Translating it yields CASSSEGLATDTQYF.

The V call is TRBV11-2, the J call TRBJ2-7, with TRBD2 matching over 10 bases. Germline CDR1 and CDR2: SGHAT and FQNNGV. CDR3 length: 15 amino acids. Trimming cost V 0 bases and J 4 bases; bases outside gene matches: 3. The CDR3 region has the DNA TGTGCCAGCAGCTTAGAGGCTAGCGGGAGATACGAGCAGTACTTC. Translating it yields CASSLEASGRYEQYF.

The chain is built from TRBV30 and TRBJ1-6, with 8 bases that match TRBD1. The trim removed 8 bases at V and 5 bases at J, leaving 5 bases unmatched. The V gene's germline CDR1 is GTSNPN and CDR2 SVGIG (reference sequence). There are 13 residues in the CDR3. CDR3 loop: CARRTGNNSPLHF. The CDR3 nucleotides are TGTGCCCGACGGACAGGGAATAATTCACCCCTCCACTTT.

The CDR3 here is CASSTDRGLRGYTF. CDR3 in DNA: TGTGCCAGCAGTACGGACAGGGGGCTTCGTGGCTACACCTTC. This chain joins TRBV27 and TRBJ1-2, with TRBD1 matching over 11 bases. The CDR3 contains 14 residues. Germline CDR1 and CDR2: MNHEY and SMNVEV (reference sequence). With V trimmed by 5 bases and J by 7 bases, 6 bases remained unmatched.

This clone was observed a handful of times. The gene calls are TRBV11-2 and TRBJ2-7; D perhaps matches TRBD2 (5 bases). Looked up from germline, CDR1 is SGHAT and CDR2 is FQNNGV. This CDR3 comprises 13 residues. The V end was cut by 3 bases, the J end by 2 bases, with 8 bases between. CDR3 amino acids: CASSFGVTYEQYF. The CDR3 DNA reads as TGTGCCAGCAGCTTCGGGGTAACCTACGAGCAGTACTTC.

CDR3 coding DNA: TGTGCCAGCAGCCCCGGGACTAGCGGGACCGGGGAGCTGTTTTTT. Translation: CASSPGTSGTGELFF. This chain joins TRBV7-8 and TRBJ2-2; TRBD2 matches at 12 bases. Germline lookup yields CDR1 SGHVS and CDR2 FQNEAQ. The CDR3 length is 15 residues. V lost 5 bases and J lost 5; bases outside the gene matches: 3.

The chain carries TRBV6-6 and TRBJ1-1; TRBD1 matches at 7 bases. The CDR3 sequence is 14 residues long. The V segment lost 5 bases and the J segment 5 bases; nucleotides outside the gene matches: 8. Germline assignment: CDR1 MNHNY and CDR2 SVGAGI (reference sequence). The CDR3, as DNA: TGTGCCAGCAGTCCAACCACAGGGGTTACTGAAGCTTTCTTT. Translating it yields CASSPTTGVTEAFF.

The V gene is TRBV5-1, the J gene TRBJ1-2; TRBD1 matches 7 bases. The CDR3 length is 14 residues. Germline CDR1 SGHRS, CDR2 YFSETQ. V was pared by 3 bases and J by 6 bases, with 8 bases of the junction left unmatched. The CDR3 region is CASSSQTGFDGYTF. CDR3 bases: TGCGCCAGCAGCTCCCAGACAGGGTTTGATGGCTACACCTTC.

The J gene is TRBJ2-7, the V gene TRBV6-1; 8 bases are shared with TRBD1. Per the germline V gene, CDR1 is MNHNS and CDR2 is SASEGT. Unmatched junction bases numbered 14, after V lost 4 bases and J lost 3 bases. The CDR3 is 17 residues long. The CDR3 nucleotides are TGTGCCAGCAGTGCCAATAGCTGGACAGGGAGGCGCTACGAGCAGTACTTC. Translating gives CASSANSWTGRRYEQYF.

CDR3 sequence (DNA): TGTGCCAGCAGCCGGACAGATCTAAACTATGGCTACACCTTC. The encoded protein is CASSRTDLNYGYTF. The chain couples TRBV7-9 to TRBJ1-2; D might be TRBD1 (6 bases). The CDR3 totals 14 residues. V was clipped by 5 bases and J by 2 bases, with 12 bases between them. The germline CDR1 and CDR2 sequences are SEHNR and FQNEAQ (reference sequence).

The chain is built from TRBV20-1 and TRBJ2-2; TRBD2 matches at 9 bases. This CDR3 is built from 17 residues. V shed 3 bases and J 0 bases; nucleotides not matched to a gene: 8. The V gene's germline CDR1 is DFQATT and CDR2 SNEGSKA (reference sequence). CDR3 protein: CSASKGLAAANTGELFF. Here the CDR3 DNA reads TGCAGTGCTAGTAAGGGACTAGCAGCTGCGAACACCGGGGAGCTGTTTTTT.

This chain connects TRBV6-5 to TRBJ1-2; 7 bases match TRBD1. Unmatched junction bases numbered 3, after V lost 6 bases and J lost 8 bases. Germline assignment: CDR1 MNHEY and CDR2 SVGAGI. The CDR3 is 11 residues long. The CDR3 sequence is CASRSGGGYTF. The CDR3 nucleotides are TGTGCCAGCAGGTCAGGGGGGGGCTACACCTTC.

This chain joins TRBV21-1 and TRBJ2-7; TRBD2 is taken as the D call from the table, unchecked against the DNA. TRBV21-1 is a pseudogene locus. The CDR3 loop spans 18 amino acids. The CDR3 sequence is CASSKPGREGSRSYEQYF. The DNA for the CDR3 is TGTGCCAGCAGCAAACCGGGGCGGGAAGGCTCAAGATCCTACGAGCAGTACTTC.

The gene calls are TRBV18 and TRBJ2-1; D might be TRBD1 (5 bases). V lost 4 bases, J lost 0 bases, and 7 bases lay in between. Germline CDR1 KGHSH, CDR2 LQKENI. The CDR3 length is 14 residues. The CDR3 here is CASSLQGSYNEQFF. In DNA form, the CDR3 reads TGTGCCAGCTCACTCCAGGGCTCCTACAATGAGCAGTTCTTC. Using reference TRBV18 and TRBJ2-1 for the parts outside the CDR3, the full variable domain is NAGVMQNPRHLVRRRGQEARLRCSPMKGHSHVYWYRQLPEEGLKFMVYLQKENIIDESGMPKERFSAEFPKEGPSILRIQQVVRGDSAAYFCASSLQGSYNEQFFGPGTRLTVL.

The chain has TRBV5-4 and TRBJ2-7; 8 nucleotides agree with TRBD1. The trim removed 3 bases at V and 7 bases at J, leaving 9 bases unmatched. CDR3 length: 14 amino acids. Germline V CDR1 and CDR2: SGHNT, YYREEE (reference sequence). CDR3 sequence reads: CASSSQGDRGEQYF. As DNA, the CDR3 is TGTGCCAGCAGCTCACAGGGGGATAGGGGGGAGCAGTACTTC.

This clone was seen only a few times. The CDR3 DNA follows: TGTGCCATCAGTAGAGCGGGAGGGGACGAGCAGTACTTC. As protein: CAISRAGGDEQYF. The J gene is TRBJ2-7, the V gene TRBV10-3, with 10 bases that match TRBD2. Germline V gene sequence: CDR1 ENHRY, CDR2 SYGVKD. After removal of 5 bases from V and 5 bases from J, the junction contained 3 bases not matched to a gene. The CDR3 spans 13 residues.

The genes are TRBV9 and TRBJ2-3; TRBD2 matches at 10 bases. This CDR3 is built from 15 residues. The germline CDR1 and CDR2 sequences are SGDLS and YYNGEE. V trimming: 0 bases; J trimming: 6 bases; junction bases outside the gene matches: 4. CDR3 amino acids: CASSVVASGSDTQYF. CDR3 nucleotides: TGTGCCAGCAGCGTAGTGGCTAGCGGGAGTGATACGCAGTATTTT.

The V call is TRBV9, the J call TRBJ1-4; D ambiguous. The CDR3 length is 15 residues. CDR1 is SGDLS and CDR2 is YYNGEE in the germline V gene. V was pared by 3 bases and J by 0 bases, with 9 bases between. In DNA form, the CDR3 reads TGTGCCAGCAGCGCGTCCGGGACAACTAATGAAAAACTGTTTTTT. This translates into CASSASGTTNEKLFF.

The chain has TRBV11-2 and TRBJ2-7; 9 bases map to TRBD2. The V segment lost 5 bases and the J segment 1 base; nucleotides outside the gene matches: 6. CDR3 length: 15 amino acids. CDR1 SGHAT and CDR2 FQNNGV come from the germline V gene. DNA of the CDR3: TGTGCCAGCAGCAATAGCGGGAGAGGGTCCTACGAGCAGTACTTC. Its translation: CASSNSGRGSYEQYF.

V gene TRBV3-1 (or the pseudogene TRBV3-2) combines with J gene TRBJ2-7; D is perhaps TRBD2 (5 bases). V was cut by 0 bases and J by 2 bases, with 14 bases left in between. The CDR3 has 16 amino acids. Germline CDR1 is LGHDT and CDR2 is YNNKEL (reference sequence). The CDR3 bases are TGTGCCAGCAGCCAAGATATGTCAGTACTAGCCTACGAGCAGTACTTC. Protein: CASSQDMSVLAYEQYF.

The CDR3 DNA sequence: TGCGCCAGCAGCTTACGGACTAGCGGGAAGAGCTCCTACAATGAGCAGTTCTTC. Translation gives CASSLRTSGKSSYNEQFF. This chain links TRBV5-1 with TRBJ2-1, with 12 bases aligning to TRBD2. This CDR3 is built from 18 residues. The junction had 6 bases not matched to a gene; V was cut back by 2 bases and J by 0 bases. The germline CDR1 and CDR2 sequences are SGHRS and YFSETQ.